One and the same sample provided the 12 T cell receptor beta chains below, sequenced in a study of T cell responses to AZD1222 COVID-19 vaccine. Profiled with immunoSEQ multiplex PCR; TCRdb holds only in-frame clones, not every one. The sample includes about 260,000 clones, about 92% seen only once; the top ten take roughly 0.5%. The sample was peripheral blood, taken on day 0 of AZD1222 vaccination. The receptors were sampled from an adult in good health.

CDR3 region: CASSWTVGDYEQYF. In DNA, the CDR3 is TGTGCCAGCAGCTGGACTGTTGGAGATTACGAGCAGTACTTC. V gene TRBV11-2 combines with J gene TRBJ2-7, with a tentative D call TRBD2 (5 bases). The CDR3 has 14 amino acids. V lost 4 bases to trimming and J lost 4 bases, with 14 bases between them. Germline V gene lookup returns CDR1 SGHAT and CDR2 FQNNGV. Drawing the rest from reference TRBV11-2 and TRBJ2-7, the complete variable domain is EAGVAQSPRYKIIEKRQSVAFWCNPISGHATLYWYQQILGQGPKLLIQFQNNGVVDDSQLPKDRFSAERLKGVDSTLKIQPAKLEDSAVYLCASSWTVGDYEQYFGPGTRLTVT.

The chain's CDR3 is CASSLGRTSSPTRETQYF. The CDR3 DNA reads as TGCGCCAGCAGCTTGGGAAGGACTAGCTCCCCCACCAGGGAGACCCAGTACTTC. This chain uses TRBV5-1 with TRBJ2-5, with TRBD2 matching over 8 bases. V was pared by 0 bases and J by 5 bases, with 15 bases of the junction left unmatched. The CDR3 sequence is 18 residues long. The V gene's germline CDR1 is SGHRS and CDR2 YFSETQ.

This clone appeared a single time. This chain joins TRBV27 and TRBJ2-7; possibly TRBD2 for D (6 bases). The CDR3 contains 14 residues. With 6 bases removed from V and 1 base from J, the gap between germline ends came to 13 bases. The V gene's germline CDR1 is MNHEY and CDR2 SMNVEV (reference sequence). The chain's CDR3 is CASRRGGTSYEQYF. DNA of the CDR3: TGTGCCAGCAGAAGGGGCGGGACTTCCTACGAGCAGTACTTC.

The CDR3 sequence is CASKRGRGRPDTQYF. CDR3 nucleotides: TGTGCCAGCAAGCGGGGCAGGGGGCGCCCAGATACGCAGTATTTT. The chain uses TRBV2 and TRBJ2-3; TRBD1 might be the D (8 bases). Between the trimmed V and J ends, which lost 7 bases and 4 bases, there was a span of 18 bases. Looked up from germline, CDR1 is SNHLY and CDR2 is FYNNEI. This CDR3 contains 15 residues.

This clone appeared a single time. The CDR3 here is CASSQDLRVMNTEAFF. The CDR3 nucleotides are TGTGCCAGCAGCCAAGATCTGAGGGTTATGAACACTGAAGCTTTCTTT. V usage is TRBV3-1 (or the pseudogene TRBV3-2) and J usage is TRBJ1-1; D ambiguous. V was pared by 0 bases and J by 0 bases, with 11 bases between. The CDR3 contains 16 residues. CDR1 and CDR2 from the germline V gene are LGHDT and YNNKEL (reference sequence).

The chain combines TRBV24-1 with TRBJ2-1; D unresolved. The CDR3 length is 15 residues. Germline assignment: CDR1 KGHDR and CDR2 SFDVKD. Between the trimmed V and J ends, which lost 4 bases and 2 bases, there was a span of 11 bases. The DNA for the CDR3 is TGTGCCACCAGTGACCGACGGGTTACCTACAATGAGCAGTTCTTC. It specifies CATSDRRVTYNEQFF.

This chain uses TRBV7-2 with TRBJ2-4; 8 bases line up with TRBD2. Germline V lookup: CDR1 SGHTA, CDR2 FQGNSA. V was pared by 5 bases and J by 1 base, with 4 bases of the junction left unmatched. The CDR3 totals 15 residues. The CDR3, as DNA: TGTGCCAGCAGCCGGGGGGGGTCGGCCAAAAACATTCAGTACTTC. Its protein is CASSRGGSAKNIQYF.

This clone was recorded only once. V gene TRBV29-1 combines with J gene TRBJ2-1, with TRBD2 as a possible D gene (7 bases). Germline CDR1 SQVTM, CDR2 ANQGSEA. V lost 6 bases and J lost 3, with 21 bases in between. This CDR3 is 16 amino acids long. CDR3 nucleotide sequence: TGCAGCGTGGGGGGAGGGACAAGGGAGGTCTACAATGAGCAGTTCTTC. It is translated as CSVGGGTREVYNEQFF.

The chain couples TRBV19 to TRBJ1-5; the match to TRBD1 covers 8 bases. The CDR3 spans 15 residues. Germline CDR1 LNHDA, CDR2 SQIVND (reference sequence). V trimming: 4 bases; J trimming: 3 bases; junction bases outside the gene matches: 5. The CDR3 coding sequence is TGTGCCAGTAGTACCGGACAGGGTCCCAATCAGCCCCAGCATTTT. This gives the protein CASSTGQGPNQPQHF.

This chain links TRBV24-1 with TRBJ2-1; TRBD2 agrees at 9 bases. The V and J ends lost 5 bases and 0 bases, in that order; junction bases with no gene match: 7. CDR3 size: 17 residues. The V gene's germline CDR1 is KGHDR and CDR2 SFDVKD. The CDR3 sequence: CATSGVAGALSYNEQFF. The DNA of the CDR3 is TGTGCCACCAGTGGCGTAGCGGGGGCCCTCTCCTACAATGAGCAGTTCTTC.

The chain carries TRBV6-2 or TRBV6-3 and TRBJ2-7; D might be TRBD2 (6 bases). Trimming removed 2 bases at V and 7 bases at J, with 18 bases between. CDR1 is MNHEY, CDR2 SVGEGT, per germline. The CDR3 has 15 amino acids. The CDR3 DNA reads as TGTGCCAGCAGTTACGAGGCGGGAACTAGTCTTGAGCAGTACTTC. It translates to CASSYEAGTSLEQYF.

The chain uses TRBV3-1 (or the pseudogene TRBV3-2) and TRBJ2-7; D is perhaps TRBD2 (6 bases). V lost 0 bases and J lost 7, with 13 bases in between. The CDR3 totals 14 residues. Germline lookup yields CDR1 LGHDT and CDR2 YNNKEL (reference sequence). The CDR3 DNA follows: TGTGCCAGCAGCCAAGATCCGGGGGTGGGAGAGCAGTACTTC. It yields the protein CASSQDPGVGEQYF.